These 27 T cell receptor beta chains were sequenced from one sample in a study of blood T cell repertoires in COVID-19. Profiling relied on immunoSEQ multiplex PCR, and the TCRdb table lists in-frame clones only, not all of them. This table has some 150,000 clones, 88% appearing once. Sequenced sample: peripheral blood. Receptors originate from a human donor in a cohort sampled during active COVID-19.

This chain uses TRBV2 with TRBJ2-7; a possible D gene is TRBD1 (6 bases). The CDR3 has 12 residues. CDR1 is SNHLY, CDR2 FYNNEI, per germline. V lost 7 bases to trimming and J lost 5 bases, with 12 bases between them. The CDR3 DNA reads as TGTGCCAGCAAGGGGGACGGAGACGAGCAGTACTTC. It is translated as CASKGDGDEQYF.

The sample holds a few counts of this clone. This sequence joins TRBV6-5 and TRBJ1-3; tentative D call: TRBD1 (6 bases). CDR1 and CDR2 from the germline V gene are MNHEY and SVGAGI. The ends were cut back, 0 bases at V and 0 bases at J, with 9 bases in the middle. This CDR3 spans 16 amino acids. CDR3: CASSYSGQTSGNTIYF. CDR3 bases: TGTGCCAGCAGTTACTCCGGACAGACCTCTGGAAACACCATATATTTT.

Of note for this clone: Mismatch with germline at one junction end may stem from a read error. This chain uses TRBV10-1 with TRBJ2-1; D not resolved. The CDR3 is 12 amino acids. Germline CDR1 is WNHNN and CDR2 is SYGVQD (reference sequence). CDR3 sequence reads: CASSEVFGGEVF. The CDR3 region has the DNA TGCGCCAGCAGTGAGGTATTTGGCGGCGAAGTCTTC.

V gene TRBV27 combines with J gene TRBJ1-6; D call uncertain. This CDR3 is 13 amino acids long. V shed 7 bases and J shed 8 bases, with 12 bases lying between them. Germline CDR1 reads MNHEY; CDR2 reads SMNVEV (reference sequence). The CDR3 protein is CASKSSSDSPLHF. For the CDR3, the DNA is TGTGCCAGCAAAAGTTCCTCGGATTCACCCCTCCACTTT.

The gene calls are TRBV6-6 and TRBJ1-6; 7 positions match TRBD1. This CDR3 contains 14 residues. V lost 6 bases, J lost 5 bases, and 4 bases stayed unmatched. Germline loops: CDR1 MNHNY, CDR2 SVGAGI (reference sequence). The CDR3 coding sequence is TGTGCCAGCAGCCGAGGACAGGATAATTCACCCCTCCACTTT. Translated: CASSRGQDNSPLHF.

The chain joins TRBV6-6 to TRBJ1-2, with a possible D match to TRBD1 (5 bases). This CDR3 region has 13 residues. Germline CDR1 and CDR2: MNHNY and SVGAGI (reference sequence). V shed 0 bases and J shed 11 bases, with 13 bases lying between them. Here the CDR3 DNA reads TGTGCCAGCAGTTACTCGAGCAGGGCTGGGTACACCTTC. This sequence encodes CASSYSSRAGYTF.

V and J are TRBV12-3 or TRBV12-4 and TRBJ1-1, with a weak D call TRBD1 (6 bases). V lost 5 bases and J 4 bases, leaving 11 bases between the germline ends. The CDR3 consists of 13 residues. For the CDR3, the DNA is TGTGCCAGCAGTGATGGGGGCGGCACTGAAGCTTTCTTT. Encoded protein: CASSDGGGTEAFF.

This sequence joins TRBV14 and TRBJ2-3, with unresolved D. This CDR3 region has 14 residues. Germline V lookup: CDR1 SGHDN, CDR2 FVKESK. Trimming removed 1 base from V and 3 bases from J, with 8 bases in between. The CDR3 DNA follows: TGTGCCAGCAGCCAAGGACCCGGGACAGATACGCAGTATTTT. Protein sequence: CASSQGPGTDTQYF. Filled out from reference TRBV14 and TRBJ2-3, the complete variable domain reads EAGVTQFPSHSVIEKGQTVTLRCDPISGHDNLYWYRRVMGKEIKFLLHFVKESKQDESGMPNNRFLAERTGGTYSTLKVQPAELEDSGVYFCASSQGPGTDTQYFGPGTRLTVL.

The V call is TRBV15, the J call TRBJ2-5; no firm D call. The CDR3 totals 15 residues. Germline V CDR1 and CDR2: LNHNV, YYDKDF (reference sequence). V was cut by 0 bases and J by 5 bases, with 13 bases left in between. CDR3 coding DNA: TGTGCCACCAGCAGAGATCCGAGCCCCACGGAGACCCAGTACTTC. Translated: CATSRDPSPTETQYF.

This chain uses TRBV19 with TRBJ2-1, with 11 bases identical to TRBD2. From germline, CDR1 is LNHDA and CDR2 SQIVND (reference sequence). This CDR3 is built from 19 residues. With V trimmed by 5 bases and J by 5 bases, 17 bases remained unmatched. CDR3 amino acids: CASSPRGLAGAGHNNEQFF. Here the CDR3 DNA reads TGTGCCAGTAGTCCCCGAGGACTAGCGGGTGCCGGGCACAACAATGAGCAGTTCTTC.

This clone was found a few times. The J gene is TRBJ1-6, the V gene TRBV18, with TRBD1 matching over 8 bases. Germline loops: CDR1 KGHSH, CDR2 LQKENI. The trim removed 6 bases at V and 9 bases at J, leaving 16 bases unmatched. The CDR3 has 17 amino acids. CDR3 sequence (DNA): TGTGCCAGCTCCCCCCGGACAGGGATGGAAGTCGGTTCACCCCTCCACTTT. This translates into CASSPRTGMEVGSPLHF.

The gene calls are TRBV4-3 and TRBJ2-3; 9 nucleotides line up with TRBD1. Trimming at V came to 4 bases and at J to 5 bases, leaving 7 bases not matched to a gene. The germline CDR1 and CDR2 sequences are LGHNA and YSLEER. The CDR3 length is 15 residues. The CDR3 DNA sequence: TGCGCCAGCAGCCTACGGGGACAGGGTGGAGATACGCAGTATTTT. This gives the protein CASSLRGQGGDTQYF.

The chain employs TRBV29-1 and TRBJ2-1; D is perhaps TRBD2 (5 bases). This CDR3 region has 12 residues. Germline values: CDR1 SQVTM, CDR2 ANQGSEA. Trimming pared 6 bases from V and 9 bases from J, leaving 15 bases between. CDR3 region: CSVMFGVFEQFF. CDR3 sequence (DNA): TGCAGCGTAATGTTCGGGGTGTTTGAGCAGTTCTTC.

J is TRBJ2-7 and V is TRBV7-9, with D possibly being TRBD1 (6 bases). CDR3 length: 15 amino acids. Trimming removed 1 base at V and 0 bases at J, with 10 bases between. Per germline, CDR1 SEHNR and CDR2 FQNEAQ (reference sequence). The CDR3, as DNA: TGTGCCAGCAGCTTAGGGGACACCAACTCCTACGAGCAGTACTTC. This encodes CASSLGDTNSYEQYF.

This chain joins TRBV4-3 and TRBJ1-1; perhaps TRBD1 as D (5 bases). The V end was cut by 3 bases, the J end by 0 bases, with 8 bases between. Germline V gene lookup returns CDR1 LGHNA and CDR2 YSLEER. This CDR3 comprises 14 residues. The CDR3 reads CASSHQDMNTEAFF. The CDR3 DNA reads TGCGCCAGCAGCCACCAGGACATGAACACTGAAGCTTTCTTT.

The chain employs TRBV6-5 and TRBJ2-2, with 7 positions matching TRBD1. V lost 6 bases and J lost 5; bases outside the gene matches: 0. This CDR3 has 12 amino acids. The germline CDR1 and CDR2 sequences are MNHEY and SVGAGI. DNA for the CDR3: TGTGCCAGCAGACAGGGGACCGGGGAGCTGTTTTTT. This translates into CASRQGTGELFF.

V and J are TRBV28 and TRBJ1-6; D might be TRBD1 (6 bases). The CDR3 has 15 residues. V shed 3 bases and J shed 6 bases, with 12 bases lying between them. Germline-derived CDR1 and CDR2 are MDHEN and SYDVKM. The CDR3 DNA sequence: TGTGCCAGCAGTTTTGCGGGGGGCCCTAATTCACCCCTCCACTTT. It encodes CASSFAGGPNSPLHF.

The V and J genes are TRBV7-9 and TRBJ2-1; 8 nucleotides agree with TRBD2. The CDR3 is 14 amino acids. Per the germline V gene, CDR1 is SEHNR and CDR2 is FQNEAQ (reference sequence). The V segment lost 4 bases and the J segment 4 bases; nucleotides outside the gene matches: 3. Here the CDR3 DNA reads TGTGCCAGCAGCTCTCTAGCGGGTTACAATGAGCAGTTCTTC. Translation gives CASSSLAGYNEQFF. Together with reference TRBV7-9 and TRBJ2-1, the CDR3 gives the full variable domain: DTGVSQNPRHKITKRGQNVTFRCDPISEHNRLYWYRQTLGQGPEFLTYFQNEAQLEKSRLLSDRFSAERPKGSFSTLEIQRTEQGDSAMYLCASSSLAGYNEQFFGPGTRLTVL.

The chain employs TRBV19 and TRBJ1-1, with 8 bases lining up with TRBD1. This CDR3 is built from 15 residues. With 4 bases clipped from V and 7 bases from J, the junction kept 11 bases outside the gene matches. Germline-derived CDR1 and CDR2 are LNHDA and SQIVND (reference sequence). The CDR3 reads CASSTGDRTSGEAFF. In DNA form, the CDR3 reads TGTGCCAGTAGTACGGGGGACAGGACATCGGGTGAAGCTTTCTTT.

The chain recombines TRBV5-5 with TRBJ1-1, with D hard to call. Trimming took off 4 bases at V and 2 bases at J, with 9 bases between the two ends. Germline loops: CDR1 SGHKS, CDR2 YYEKEE (reference sequence). This CDR3 has 13 residues. The CDR3 bases are TGTGCCAGCAGCAAAACAGATAACACTGAAGCTTTCTTT. Amino acids: CASSKTDNTEAFF.

Only one count was recorded for this clone. The DNA for the CDR3 is TGTGCCAGCAGTTTAAAGGGGGCGGGCTCCTACGAGCAGTACTTC. Its translation: CASSLKGAGSYEQYF. The chain has TRBV28 and TRBJ2-7; 7 bases line up with TRBD1. This CDR3 comprises 15 residues. In germline, CDR1 is MDHEN, CDR2 SYDVKM. The V segment lost 2 bases and the J segment 0 bases; nucleotides outside the gene matches: 4.

This chain connects TRBV5-4 to TRBJ2-3; weak D call: TRBD1 (6 bases). V was clipped by 4 bases and J by 2 bases, with 14 bases between them. CDR3 length equals 15 residues. Germline V gene sequence: CDR1 SGHNT, CDR2 YYREEE (reference sequence). The CDR3 region has the DNA TGTGCCAGCAGCGAACAGGGACCTTACACAGATACGCAGTATTTT. As protein: CASSEQGPYTDTQYF.

The genes are TRBV19 and TRBJ2-5, with 9 bases matching TRBD2. CDR3 size: 15 residues. Germline V gene sequence: CDR1 LNHDA, CDR2 SQIVND (reference sequence). The V and J ends lost 5 bases and 3 bases, in that order; junction bases with no gene match: 7. CDR3 region: CASSWGLARKETQYF. Written as DNA, the CDR3 is TGTGCCAGTAGTTGGGGACTAGCCCGGAAAGAGACCCAGTACTTC.

The CDR3 is CATSVAGQAFF. Written as DNA, the CDR3 is TGTGCCACCAGTGTTGCAGGGCAAGCTTTCTTT. The chain couples TRBV24-1 to TRBJ1-1, with D possibly being TRBD1 (5 bases). The CDR3 spans 11 residues. The V end was cut by 5 bases, the J end by 9 bases, with 9 bases between. Germline CDR1 and CDR2: KGHDR and SFDVKD.

The rearrangement links TRBV4-3 to TRBJ1-2, with TRBD1 identical over 7 bases. The CDR3 has 16 residues. In germline, CDR1 is LGHNA, CDR2 YSLEER. V lost 1 base, J lost 5 bases, and 10 bases stayed unmatched. CDR3 sequence (DNA): TGCGCCAGCAGCCAAGTTGGGACAGTCACCCCGTATGGCTACACCTTC. Translating gives CASSQVGTVTPYGYTF.

This clone was counted a single time. The chain employs TRBV5-1 and TRBJ2-7; maybe TRBD1 (5 bases). V lost 0 bases and J 3 bases, leaving 10 bases between the germline ends. CDR1 and CDR2 from the germline V gene are SGHRS and YFSETQ. The CDR3 is 14 residues long. The CDR3 region is CASSLGLGHYEQYF. The CDR3 DNA reads as TGCGCCAGCAGCTTGGGCTTGGGGCACTACGAGCAGTACTTC. Variable domain in full (rest from reference TRBV5-1 and TRBJ2-7): KAGVTQTPRYLIKTRGQQVTLSCSPISGHRSVSWYQQTPGQGLQFLFEYFSETQRNKGNFPGRFSGRQFSNSRSEMNVSTLELGDSALYLCASSLGLGHYEQYFGPGTRLTVT.

Here the CDR3 reads CASSLAGLNQPQHF. The CDR3 DNA sequence: TGTGCCAGCAGCTTAGCCGGTCTCAATCAGCCCCAGCATTTT. This sequence joins TRBV7-2 and TRBJ1-5; D unclear. The germline V gene has CDR1 SGHTA and CDR2 FQGNSA. The V end lost 0 bases, the J end lost 3 bases, and 6 bases lay between the germline ends. The CDR3 is 14 amino acids.